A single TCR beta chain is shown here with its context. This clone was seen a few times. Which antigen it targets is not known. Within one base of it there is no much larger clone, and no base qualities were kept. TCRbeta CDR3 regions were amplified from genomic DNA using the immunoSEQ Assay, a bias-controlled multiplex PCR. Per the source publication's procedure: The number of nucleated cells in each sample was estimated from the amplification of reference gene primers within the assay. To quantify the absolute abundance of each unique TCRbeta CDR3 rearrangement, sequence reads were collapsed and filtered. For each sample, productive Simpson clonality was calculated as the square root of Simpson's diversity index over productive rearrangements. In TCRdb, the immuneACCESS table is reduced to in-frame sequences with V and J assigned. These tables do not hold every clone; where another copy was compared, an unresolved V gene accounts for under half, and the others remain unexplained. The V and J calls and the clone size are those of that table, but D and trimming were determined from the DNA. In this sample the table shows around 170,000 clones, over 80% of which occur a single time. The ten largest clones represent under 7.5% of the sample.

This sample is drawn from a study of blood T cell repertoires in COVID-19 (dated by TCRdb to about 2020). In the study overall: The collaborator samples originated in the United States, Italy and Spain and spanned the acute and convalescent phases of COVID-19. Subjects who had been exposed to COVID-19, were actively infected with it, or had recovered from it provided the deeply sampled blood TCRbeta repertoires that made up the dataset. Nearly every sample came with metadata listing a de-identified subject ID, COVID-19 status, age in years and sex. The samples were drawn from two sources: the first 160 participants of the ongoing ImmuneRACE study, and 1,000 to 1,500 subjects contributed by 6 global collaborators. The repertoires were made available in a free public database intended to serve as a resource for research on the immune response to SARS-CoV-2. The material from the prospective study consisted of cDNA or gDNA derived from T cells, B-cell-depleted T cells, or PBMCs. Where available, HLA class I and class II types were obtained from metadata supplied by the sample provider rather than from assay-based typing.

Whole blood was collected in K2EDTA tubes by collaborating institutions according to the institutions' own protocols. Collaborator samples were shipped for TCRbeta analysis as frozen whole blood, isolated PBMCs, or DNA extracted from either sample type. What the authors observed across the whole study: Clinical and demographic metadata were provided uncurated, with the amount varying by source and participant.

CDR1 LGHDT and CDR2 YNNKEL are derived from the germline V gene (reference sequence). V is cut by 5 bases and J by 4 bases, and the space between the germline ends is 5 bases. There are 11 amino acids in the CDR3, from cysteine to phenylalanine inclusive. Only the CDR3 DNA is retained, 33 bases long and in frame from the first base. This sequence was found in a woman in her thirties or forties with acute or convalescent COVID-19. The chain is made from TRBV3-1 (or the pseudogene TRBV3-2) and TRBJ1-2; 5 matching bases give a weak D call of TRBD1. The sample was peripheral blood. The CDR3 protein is CASSRGYGYTF. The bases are TGTGCCAGCAGCAGGGGCTATGGCTACACCTTC.